The clone carrying this T cell receptor (beta chain) has a handful of counts. The antigen is unknown. The Oncomine TCR Beta short-read assay generated sequence data from the DNA of cultured CD4+ T cells. TCRdb reprocessed the PCR reads with MiXCR, giving one entry per CDR3 protein. The data show around 9,300 distinct CDR3 sequences, with approximately 37% seen just once and approximately 15% held by the top ten. This sample was included in a study of vaccination and CD4 T cells after COVID-19. Treatment here: 10-day PBMC culture with coronavirus spike peptide pools or control peptides (ViraFEST assay). Following a culture period (around ten days), negative selection was used to isolate CD4+ T cells. Germline V gives CDR1 SEHNR, CDR2 FQNEAQ (reference sequence). The CDR3 has 17 residues. Trimming removed 1 base from V and 1 base from J; junction bases left unmatched: 7.

Source material: CD4+ T cells from blood, cultured in vitro. This receptor was obtained from a human donor who had recovered from COVID-19. The gene calls are TRBV7-9 and TRBJ2-7; 10 nucleotides match TRBD1. The chain's CDR3 is CASSLGRGTGVSYEQYF. The CDR3, as DNA: TGTGCCAGCAGCTTAGGGAGGGGGACAGGGGTATCCTACGAGCAGTACTTC.